The source of this TCR beta chain is a study of blood T cell repertoires in COVID-19. Study details: The United States, Italy and Spain supplied acute and convalescent COVID-19 samples.

CDR3 length equals 15 residues. The germline V gene has CDR1 KGHSH and CDR2 LQKENI. Trimming cost V 5 bases and J 4 bases; bases outside gene matches: 7. Profiled with immunoSEQ multiplex PCR; TCRdb holds only in-frame clones, not every one. This sample has over 100,000 clones; approximately 88% occur once, and the top ten carry around a quarter. The V and J genes are TRBV18 and TRBJ1-2; 10 bases map to TRBD1. This clonotype was sampled from a man in his 60s with acute or convalescent COVID-19. Sequenced material: peripheral blood. CDR3: CASSFRQGAGYGYTF. CDR3 nucleotides: TGTGCCAGCTCATTCCGACAGGGGGCGGGCTATGGCTACACCTTC.